This T cell receptor (beta chain) was sequenced in a study of blood T cell repertoires in COVID-19. A single count supports this clone. The germline V gene has CDR1 KGHSH and CDR2 LQKENI. The CDR3 has 16 amino acids. Trimming left V 6 bases short and J 3 bases short, with 19 bases between. Here immunoSEQ multiplex PCR was the method, and the copy in TCRdb shows in-frame clones only, minus some. The data show about 400,000 clones, with roughly 86% seen just once and about 2.1% held by the top ten. Individuals drawn from about two dozen US areas were roughly 18 to 89 years old. Participant reports of clinical history set cohort assignment.

This chain uses TRBV18 with TRBJ2-3; D is unclear. This receptor was taken from a woman aged 40 to 50 with acute COVID-19. The sequenced sample consisted of PBMCs or T cells enriched from blood (not recorded which). The CDR3 DNA reads TGTGCCAGCTCCAACTTAGGCGAGCGAGCGACAGATACGCAGTATTTT. Translating gives CASSNLGERATDTQYF.